Listed below are T cell receptor beta chains from one sample, sequenced in a study of T cell responses to AZD1222 COVID-19 vaccine. The assay was immunoSEQ multiplex PCR, and TCRdb's table has in-frame clones only and misses some. The profile covers 50,000 or so clones, with approximately 88% appearing a single time and roughly 15% taken by the ten largest. The sample here was peripheral blood, taken on day 0 of AZD1222 vaccination. These receptors all stem from an adult in good health. Each CDR3 is given with its conserved first and last residue. A D gene is named only where the DNA matches it firmly. The listing skips clone size in some rows; elsewhere it reads once, few, many or a size class.

j_gene: TRBJ2-7
d_gene: TRBD2
abundance: -
v_gene: TRBV10-2
CDR3aa: CASSATSGRYEQYF
CDR3nt: TGCGCCAGCAGTGCCACTAGCGGGCGCTACGAGCAGTACTTC

j_gene: TRBJ2-7
d_gene: TRBD1
abundance: -
v_gene: TRBV14
CDR3aa: CASSRPGQGIYEQYF
CDR3nt: TGTGCCAGCAGCCGTCCGGGACAGGGCATCTACGAGCAGTACTTC

j_gene: TRBJ1-5
d_gene: -
abundance: -
v_gene: TRBV20-1
CDR3aa: CSASQFGQSNQPQHF
CDR3nt: TGCAGTGCTAGTCAGTTTGGACAGTCAAATCAGCCCCAGCATTTT

j_gene: TRBJ1-1
d_gene: -
abundance: -
v_gene: TRBV18
CDR3aa: CASSPLKSPGPNTEAFF
CDR3nt: TGTGCCAGCTCACCACTAAAGTCCCCGGGGCCGAACACTGAAGCTTTCTTT

j_gene: TRBJ1-5
d_gene: TRBD1
abundance: -
v_gene: TRBV6-1
CDR3aa: CASSSQRGPQPQHF
CDR3nt: TGTGCCAGCAGTTCCCAGAGGGGGCCTCAGCCCCAGCATTTT

j_gene: TRBJ2-5
d_gene: TRBD1
abundance: -
v_gene: TRBV6-1
CDR3aa: CASSPRGQGQETQYF
CDR3nt: TGTGCCAGCAGTCCCAGGGGGCAGGGACAAGAGACCCAGTACTTC

j_gene: TRBJ1-2
d_gene: -
abundance: -
v_gene: TRBV18
CDR3aa: CASSPFRDTAYGYTF
CDR3nt: TGTGCCAGCTCACCATTCCGGGACACGGCCTATGGCTACACCTTC

j_gene: TRBJ2-3
d_gene: TRBD2
abundance: -
v_gene: TRBV27
CDR3aa: CASSGKAGGIDTQYF
CDR3nt: TGTGCCAGCAGTGGTAAAGCGGGAGGCATAGATACGCAGTATTTT

j_gene: TRBJ1-1
d_gene: TRBD1
abundance: -
v_gene: TRBV3-1/TRBV3-2
CDR3aa: CVSSQDRGNTEAFF
CDR3nt: TGTGTCAGCAGCCAGGACAGGGGGAACACTGAAGCTTTCTTT

j_gene: TRBJ2-3
d_gene: -
abundance: -
v_gene: TRBV11-3
CDR3aa: CASSPRDGETDTQYF
CDR3nt: TGTGCCAGCAGCCCTCGGGATGGAGAAACAGATACGCAGTATTTT

j_gene: TRBJ1-4
d_gene: -
abundance: -
v_gene: TRBV19
CDR3aa: CASSIYGYPDSEKLFF
CDR3nt: TGTGCCAGTAGTATATACGGATACCCGGACTCTGAAAAACTGTTTTTT

j_gene: TRBJ1-5
d_gene: -
abundance: -
v_gene: TRBV7-2
CDR3aa: CASSFNRDGQPQHF
CDR3nt: TGTGCCAGCAGCTTTAACCGTGATGGACAGCCCCAGCATTTT

j_gene: TRBJ2-1
d_gene: TRBD2
abundance: -
v_gene: TRBV4-1
CDR3aa: CASSQESSGRAGNEQFF
CDR3nt: TGCGCCAGCAGCCAAGAGTCTAGCGGGAGGGCAGGAAATGAGCAGTTCTTC

j_gene: TRBJ2-7
d_gene: -
abundance: once
v_gene: TRBV5-1
CDR3aa: CASSLAAGRAYEQYF
CDR3nt: TGCGCCAGCAGCTTGGCGGCAGGGCGCGCTTACGAGCAGTACTTC

j_gene: TRBJ1-5
d_gene: -
abundance: -
v_gene: TRBV6-5
CDR3aa: CASRQGGSGNPQHF
CDR3nt: TGTGCCAGCAGGCAGGGTGGCAGTGGTAATCCCCAGCATTTT

j_gene: TRBJ2-5
d_gene: -
abundance: -
v_gene: TRBV6-2/TRBV6-3
CDR3aa: CASSPIAGQRGETQYF
CDR3nt: TGTGCCAGCAGTCCGATAGCGGGACAGAGGGGAGAGACCCAGTACTTC

j_gene: TRBJ2-1
d_gene: -
abundance: few
v_gene: TRBV5-1
CDR3aa: CASSTSGDYNEQFF
CDR3nt: TGCGCCAGCAGCACCAGCGGAGACTACAATGAGCAGTTCTTC

j_gene: TRBJ1-1
d_gene: TRBD1
abundance: -
v_gene: TRBV4-1
CDR3aa: CASSHPGQTTEAFF
CDR3nt: TGCGCCAGCAGCCACCCGGGACAGACCACTGAAGCTTTCTTT

j_gene: TRBJ1-1
d_gene: -
abundance: -
v_gene: TRBV4-1
CDR3aa: CASSQHVQMGTEAFF
CDR3nt: TGCGCCAGCAGCCAGCACGTCCAAATGGGCACTGAAGCTTTCTTT

j_gene: TRBJ1-2
d_gene: TRBD1
abundance: -
v_gene: TRBV6-5
CDR3aa: CASTRGTGNGYTF
CDR3nt: TGTGCCAGCACGAGGGGGACAGGGAATGGCTACACCTTC

j_gene: TRBJ1-5
d_gene: -
abundance: -
v_gene: TRBV3-1/TRBV3-2
CDR3aa: CASSQVANQPQHF
CDR3nt: TGTGCCAGCAGCCAAGTGGCTAATCAGCCCCAGCATTTT

j_gene: TRBJ1-2
d_gene: -
abundance: -
v_gene: TRBV19
CDR3aa: CASSIGEINYGYTF
CDR3nt: TGTGCCAGTAGTATAGGGGAGATTAACTATGGCTACACCTTC

j_gene: TRBJ2-4
d_gene: TRBD2
abundance: -
v_gene: TRBV4-3
CDR3aa: CASSGRALQLAKNIQYF
CDR3nt: TGCGCCAGCAGCGGGAGGGCACTACAACTAGCCAAAAACATTCAGTACTTC

j_gene: TRBJ2-1
d_gene: TRBD1
abundance: -
v_gene: TRBV10-2
CDR3aa: CASSDNRGQSSYNEQFF
CDR3nt: TGCGCCAGCAGCGATAACCGGGGACAGAGCTCCTACAATGAGCAGTTCTTC

j_gene: TRBJ1-4
d_gene: -
abundance: -
v_gene: TRBV5-1
CDR3aa: CASSKDGISNEKLFF
CDR3nt: TGCGCCAGCAGCAAAGACGGGATTTCCAATGAAAAACTGTTTTTT

j_gene: TRBJ2-3
d_gene: TRBD2
abundance: -
v_gene: TRBV9
CDR3aa: CASSATSGGGTDTQYF
CDR3nt: TGTGCCAGCAGCGCAACTAGCGGAGGGGGCACAGATACGCAGTATTTT

j_gene: TRBJ2-1
d_gene: -
abundance: -
v_gene: TRBV19
CDR3aa: CASSIGAVNEQFF
CDR3nt: TGTGCCAGTAGTATTGGAGCGGTCAATGAGCAGTTCTTC

j_gene: TRBJ2-1
d_gene: -
abundance: -
v_gene: TRBV5-5
CDR3aa: CASSLGISYNEQFF
CDR3nt: TGTGCCAGCAGCTTGGGCATCTCCTACAATGAGCAGTTCTTC

j_gene: TRBJ2-7
d_gene: TRBD2
abundance: -
v_gene: TRBV24-1
CDR3aa: CATSVSGGYEQYF
CDR3nt: TGTGCCACCAGTGTTAGCGGGGGGTACGAGCAGTACTTC

j_gene: TRBJ2-3
d_gene: -
abundance: -
v_gene: TRBV7-2
CDR3aa: CASSLQSGTNLGTDTQYF
CDR3nt: TGTGCCAGCAGCTTACAGAGTGGGACAAACCTGGGCACAGATACGCAGTATTTT

j_gene: TRBJ2-7
d_gene: TRBD2
abundance: few
v_gene: TRBV18
CDR3aa: CASSQGLENYEQYF
CDR3nt: TGTGCCAGCTCACAGGGACTAGAAAACTACGAGCAGTACTTC

j_gene: TRBJ1-5
d_gene: -
abundance: few
v_gene: TRBV19
CDR3aa: CASSMSRGGNQPQHF
CDR3nt: TGTGCCAGTAGTATGAGCAGGGGAGGCAATCAGCCCCAGCATTTT

j_gene: TRBJ2-1
d_gene: TRBD2
abundance: -
v_gene: TRBV7-9
CDR3aa: CASSFLGQLSGRSYNEQFF
CDR3nt: TGTGCCAGCAGCTTCCTCGGGCAACTCAGCGGGAGGAGCTACAATGAGCAGTTCTTC

j_gene: TRBJ2-1
d_gene: -
abundance: -
v_gene: TRBV6-2/TRBV6-3
CDR3aa: CASSQYNEQFF
CDR3nt: TGTGCCAGCAGCCAATACAATGAGCAGTTCTTC

j_gene: TRBJ1-1
d_gene: TRBD1
abundance: -
v_gene: TRBV27
CDR3aa: CASSLWATGGREAFF
CDR3nt: TGTGCCAGCAGTTTATGGGCGACAGGGGGGAGGGAAGCTTTCTTT

j_gene: TRBJ1-2
d_gene: -
abundance: -
v_gene: TRBV7-3
CDR3aa: CASSTRDGYGYTF
CDR3nt: TGTGCCAGCAGTACTAGAGATGGCTATGGCTACACCTTC

j_gene: TRBJ1-5
d_gene: -
abundance: -
v_gene: TRBV2
CDR3aa: CASSVQYLERNQPQHF
CDR3nt: TGTGCCAGCAGTGTCCAGTACCTCGAACGCAATCAGCCCCAGCATTTT

j_gene: TRBJ1-3
d_gene: -
abundance: -
v_gene: TRBV6-5
CDR3aa: CASRTQGGNTIYF
CDR3nt: TGTGCCAGCAGAACACAGGGTGGAAACACCATATATTTT

j_gene: TRBJ2-1
d_gene: -
abundance: -
v_gene: TRBV11-2
CDR3aa: CASSLLSGSSYNEQFF
CDR3nt: TGTGCCAGCAGCTTACTAAGCGGAAGCTCCTACAATGAGCAGTTCTTC

j_gene: TRBJ1-1
d_gene: -
abundance: -
v_gene: TRBV6-5
CDR3aa: CASTYEGGSNTEAFF
CDR3nt: TGTGCCAGCACCTACGAGGGGGGTTCGAACACTGAAGCTTTCTTT

j_gene: TRBJ2-7
d_gene: TRBD2
abundance: -
v_gene: TRBV12-3/TRBV12-4
CDR3aa: CASSLAGGYEQYF
CDR3nt: TGTGCCAGCAGTTTGGCGGGAGGGTACGAGCAGTACTTC

j_gene: TRBJ1-1
d_gene: TRBD1
abundance: -
v_gene: TRBV4-2
CDR3aa: CASSQDLDRAVGVTEAFF
CDR3nt: TGTGCCAGCAGCCAAGATCTTGACAGGGCGGTTGGAGTCACTGAAGCTTTCTTT

j_gene: TRBJ2-1
d_gene: TRBD2
abundance: once
v_gene: TRBV11-1
CDR3aa: CASSLAAGASSGRAQFF
CDR3nt: TGTGCCAGCAGCTTAGCCGCAGGGGCTTCTAGCGGGAGGGCGCAGTTCTTC

j_gene: TRBJ2-1
d_gene: TRBD2
abundance: -
v_gene: TRBV11-2
CDR3aa: CASSSGTSGRSYNEQFF
CDR3nt: TGTGCCAGCAGCTCCGGGACTAGCGGGAGGTCCTACAATGAGCAGTTCTTC

j_gene: TRBJ1-1
d_gene: -
abundance: -
v_gene: TRBV3-1/TRBV3-2
CDR3aa: CASRRAGANTEAFF
CDR3nt: TGTGCCAGCAGGAGGGCAGGGGCGAACACTGAAGCTTTCTTT

j_gene: TRBJ2-7
d_gene: -
abundance: few
v_gene: TRBV18
CDR3aa: CASSPGAGPSNEQYF
CDR3nt: TGTGCCAGCTCACCGGGAGCAGGTCCGAGTAACGAGCAGTACTTC

j_gene: TRBJ1-2
d_gene: -
abundance: -
v_gene: TRBV5-5
CDR3aa: CASSLEGGATPGGNYGYTF
CDR3nt: TGTGCCAGCAGCTTGGAAGGCGGGGCCACGCCTGGGGGGAACTATGGCTACACCTTC

j_gene: TRBJ1-1
d_gene: TRBD1
abundance: -
v_gene: TRBV5-6
CDR3aa: CASSLPPDRPNTEAFF
CDR3nt: TGTGCCAGCAGCTTACCTCCGGACAGGCCTAACACTGAAGCTTTCTTT

j_gene: TRBJ2-7
d_gene: TRBD1
abundance: -
v_gene: TRBV19
CDR3aa: CASSGTGVYEQYF
CDR3nt: TGTGCCAGTAGTGGGACAGGGGTCTACGAGCAGTACTTC

j_gene: TRBJ1-1
d_gene: TRBD1
abundance: -
v_gene: TRBV7-8
CDR3aa: CASSRATGAQGTEAFF
CDR3nt: TGTGCCAGCAGCCGCGCCACAGGGGCTCAAGGGACTGAAGCTTTCTTT

j_gene: TRBJ1-1
d_gene: -
abundance: -
v_gene: TRBV3-1/TRBV3-2
CDR3aa: CASSQDRAREAFF
CDR3nt: TGTGCCAGCAGCCAAGATAGGGCGCGTGAAGCTTTCTTT

j_gene: TRBJ1-3
d_gene: TRBD1
abundance: -
v_gene: TRBV6-6
CDR3aa: CASSRGQGVAGNTIYF
CDR3nt: TGTGCCAGCAGTAGGGGACAGGGGGTTGCGGGAAACACCATATATTTT

j_gene: TRBJ2-7
d_gene: -
abundance: -
v_gene: TRBV5-1
CDR3aa: CASSFYREVYEQYF
CDR3nt: TGCGCCAGCAGCTTTTACAGGGAAGTCTACGAGCAGTACTTC